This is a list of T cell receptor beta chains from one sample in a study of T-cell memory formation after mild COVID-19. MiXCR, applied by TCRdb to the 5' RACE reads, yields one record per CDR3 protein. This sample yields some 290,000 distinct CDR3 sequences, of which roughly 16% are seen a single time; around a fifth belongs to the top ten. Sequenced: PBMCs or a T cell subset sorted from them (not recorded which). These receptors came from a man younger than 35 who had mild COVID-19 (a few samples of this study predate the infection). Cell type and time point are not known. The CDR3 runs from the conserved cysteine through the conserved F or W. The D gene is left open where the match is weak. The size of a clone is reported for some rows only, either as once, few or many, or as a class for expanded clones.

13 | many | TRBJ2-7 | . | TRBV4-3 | CASSGGVAYEQYF | TGCGCCAGCTCCGGCGGGGTCGCCTACGAGCAGTACTTC
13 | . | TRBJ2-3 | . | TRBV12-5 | CASGLTGTDTQYF | TGTGCTAGTGGTTTGACCGGCACAGATACGCAGTATTTT
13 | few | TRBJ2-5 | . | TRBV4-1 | CASSPGVSETQYF | TGCGCCAGCAGCCCGGGGGTTTCGGAGACCCAGTACTTC
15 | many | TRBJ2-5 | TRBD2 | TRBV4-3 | CASSRELAVLETQYF | TGCGCCAGCAGTCGGGAACTAGCGGTCTTGGAGACCCAGTACTTC
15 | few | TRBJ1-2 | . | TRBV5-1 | CASSLVSRDARGYTF | TGCGCCAGCAGCTTGGTGTCCAGGGACGCGAGAGGCTACACCTTC
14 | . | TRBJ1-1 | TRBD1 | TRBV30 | CAWGWTGRNTEAFF | TGTGCCTGGGGCTGGACAGGGCGGAACACTGAAGCTTTCTTT
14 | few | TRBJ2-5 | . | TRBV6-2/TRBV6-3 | CASSYSILLGAQYF | TGTGCCAGCAGTTACTCGATCCTCCTGGGAGCCCAGTACTTC
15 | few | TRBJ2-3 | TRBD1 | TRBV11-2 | CASSYRDRGTDTQYF | TGTGCCAGCAGCTACCGGGACAGGGGCACAGATACGCAGTATTTT
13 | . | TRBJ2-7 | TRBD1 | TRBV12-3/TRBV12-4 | CASSWGQSYEQYF | TGTGCCAGCAGTTGGGGACAGTCCTACGAGCAGTACTTC
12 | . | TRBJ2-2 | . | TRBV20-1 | CSANQGAGELFF | TGCAGTGCTAACCAGGGCGCCGGGGAGCTGTTTTTT
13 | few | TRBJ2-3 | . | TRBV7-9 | CASSLGNADTQYF | TGTGCCAGCAGCTTAGGGAACGCAGATACGCAGTATTTT
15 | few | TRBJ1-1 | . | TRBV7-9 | CASSASRASNTEAFF | TGTGCCAGCAGCGCATCCAGGGCCTCGAACACTGAAGCTTTCTTT
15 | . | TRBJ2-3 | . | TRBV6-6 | CASSYPDSNLNTQYF | TGTGCCAGCAGTTACCCGGACAGTAACCTTAATACGCAGTATTTT
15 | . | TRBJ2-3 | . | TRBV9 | CASSVEVRGTDTQYF | TGTGCCAGCAGCGTAGAGGTCCGAGGCACAGATACGCAGTATTTT
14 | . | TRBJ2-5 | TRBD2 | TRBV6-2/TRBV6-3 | CAIQTSGGQETQYF | TGTGCCATCCAGACTAGCGGGGGACAAGAGACCCAGTACTTC
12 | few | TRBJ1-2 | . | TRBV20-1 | CSSPRNNYGYTF | TGCAGTTCCCCTCGGAATAACTATGGCTACACCTTC
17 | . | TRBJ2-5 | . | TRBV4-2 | CASSPLRPGQALETQYF | TGTGCCAGCAGCCCCCTCCGACCGGGACAAGCGTTAGAGACCCAGTACTTC
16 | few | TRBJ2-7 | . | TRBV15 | CATSRGGGTVSYEQYF | TGTGCCACCAGCAGAGGAGGGGGGACAGTCTCCTACGAGCAGTACTTC
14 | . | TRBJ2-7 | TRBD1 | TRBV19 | CASSAGTGFYEQYF | TGTGCCAGTAGTGCCGGGACAGGGTTCTACGAGCAGTACTTC
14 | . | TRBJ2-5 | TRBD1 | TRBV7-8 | CASSVHRGRETQYF | TGTGCCAGCAGCGTGCACAGGGGGCGAGAGACCCAGTACTTC
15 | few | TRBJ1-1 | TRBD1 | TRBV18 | CASSPPGQPNTEAFF | TGTGCCAGCTCACCCCCGGGACAGCCGAACACTGAAGCTTTCTTT
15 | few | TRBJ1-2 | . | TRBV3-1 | CASSQFTVANYGYTF | TGTGCCAGCAGCCAATTTACAGTCGCTAACTATGGCTACACCTTC
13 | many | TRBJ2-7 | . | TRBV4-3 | CASSLTIVGEQYF | TGCGCCAGCAGCCTCACCATTGTGGGCGAGCAGTACTTC
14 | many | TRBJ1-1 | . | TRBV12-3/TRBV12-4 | CASSLDNLNTEAFF | TGTGCCAGCAGTTTGGACAATTTGAACACTGAAGCTTTCTTT
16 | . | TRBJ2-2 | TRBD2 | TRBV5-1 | CASSLTAGGNTGELFF | TGCGCCAGCAGCTTGACGGCGGGGGGCAACACCGGGGAGCTGTTTTTT
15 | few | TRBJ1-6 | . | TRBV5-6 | CASSLGTESRSPLHF | TGTGCCAGCAGCTTGGGTACGGAAAGTAGGTCACCCCTCCACTTT
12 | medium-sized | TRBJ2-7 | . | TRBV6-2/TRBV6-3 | CASIGGEYEQYF | TGTGCCAGCATCGGGGGCGAATACGAGCAGTACTTC
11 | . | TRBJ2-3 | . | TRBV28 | CASSTRDTQYF | TGTGCCAGCAGTACTCGAGATACGCAGTATTTT
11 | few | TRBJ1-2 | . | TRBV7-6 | CASSSRCGYTF | TGTGCCAGCAGCTCCCGATGTGGCTACACCTTC
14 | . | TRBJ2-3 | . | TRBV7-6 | CASSPLVRADTQYF | TGTGCCAGCAGCCCCTTGGTGAGAGCAGATACGCAGTATTTT
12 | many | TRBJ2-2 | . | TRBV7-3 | CASSPTAGELFF | TGTGCCAGCAGCCCCACTGCCGGGGAGCTGTTTTTT
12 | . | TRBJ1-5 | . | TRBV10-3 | CAISESGGPQHF | TGTGCCATCAGTGAGTCAGGAGGACCCCAGCATTTT
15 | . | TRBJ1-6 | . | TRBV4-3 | CASSQGRGRDSPLHF | TGCGCCAGCAGCCAGGGTAGGGGTCGGGATTCACCCCTCCACTTT
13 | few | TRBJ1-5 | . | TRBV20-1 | CSATNGPDQPQHF | TGCAGTGCCACGAACGGGCCAGACCAGCCCCAGCATTTT
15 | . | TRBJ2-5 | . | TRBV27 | CASSSPPGGQETQYF | TGTGCCAGCAGCTCTCCCCCCGGGGGCCAAGAGACCCAGTACTTC
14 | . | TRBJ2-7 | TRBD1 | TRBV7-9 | CASSLVGQGYEQYF | TGTGCCAGCAGCTTAGTGGGACAGGGGTACGAGCAGTACTTC
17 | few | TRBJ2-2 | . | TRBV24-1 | CATSDPHGDANTGELFF | TGTGCCACCAGTGATCCTCATGGGGACGCGAACACCGGGGAGCTGTTTTTT
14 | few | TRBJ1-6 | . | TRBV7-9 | CASSPDSRNSPLHF | TGTGCCAGCAGCCCGGACTCTCGCAATTCACCCCTCCACTTT
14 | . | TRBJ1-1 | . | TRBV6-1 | CASSEQGELTEAFF | TGTGCCAGCAGTGAACAGGGTGAGCTGACTGAAGCTTTCTTT
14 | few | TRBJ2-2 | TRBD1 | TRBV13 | CASSLGDRAGELFF | TGTGCCAGCAGCTTAGGGGACAGGGCCGGGGAGCTGTTTTTT
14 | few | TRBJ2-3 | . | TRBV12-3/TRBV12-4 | CASSLEVLTDTQYF | TGTGCCAGCAGTTTAGAGGTCCTCACAGATACGCAGTATTTT